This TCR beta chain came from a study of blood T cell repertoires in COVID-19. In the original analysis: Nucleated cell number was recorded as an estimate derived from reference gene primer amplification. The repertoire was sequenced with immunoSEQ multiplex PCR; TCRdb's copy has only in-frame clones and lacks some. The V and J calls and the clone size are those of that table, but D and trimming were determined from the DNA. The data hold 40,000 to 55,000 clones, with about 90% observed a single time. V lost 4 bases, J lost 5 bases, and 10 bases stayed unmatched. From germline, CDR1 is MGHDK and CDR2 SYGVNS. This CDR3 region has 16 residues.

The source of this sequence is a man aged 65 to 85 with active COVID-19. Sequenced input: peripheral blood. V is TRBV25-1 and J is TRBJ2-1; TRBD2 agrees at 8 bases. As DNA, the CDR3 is TGTGCCAGCAGTGGCCTCTCAGCGGGGGACCACAATGAGCAGTTCTTC. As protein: CASSGLSAGDHNEQFF.